This passage covers 22 T cell receptor beta chains from one sample sequenced in a study of blood T cell repertoires in COVID-19. Repertoires were generated with immunoSEQ multiplex PCR, while TCRdb's copy carries only in-frame clones and drops some. The data hold tens of thousands of clones, with 88% observed a single time. Sequencing used peripheral blood. These receptor sequences come from a woman aged 70-85 years with acute or convalescent COVID-19.

This clone came up once. The chain employs TRBV5-6 and TRBJ1-2, with 8 bases that match TRBD1. V shed 5 bases, J shed 3 bases, and the junction held 6 bases outside the gene matches. There are 14 residues in the CDR3. CDR1 and CDR2 from the germline V gene are SGHDT and YYEEEE. In DNA form, the CDR3 reads TGTGCCAGCAGACCGGACAGGGAGGACTATGGCTACACCTTC. Its protein is CASRPDREDYGYTF.

The rearrangement joins TRBV27 to TRBJ1-5; tentatively, D is TRBD1 (5 bases). The germline CDR1 and CDR2 sequences are MNHEY and SMNVEV (reference sequence). V gave up 0 bases and J gave up 2 bases, with 11 bases separating them. The CDR3 contains 16 residues. CDR3 DNA sequence: TGTGCCAGCAGTTTATCGGGGGGGAGAGGCAATCAGCCCCAGCATTTT. It is translated as CASSLSGGRGNQPQHF.

The gene calls are TRBV30 and TRBJ2-3; D possibly corresponds to TRBD1 (5 bases). In germline, CDR1 is GTSNPN, CDR2 SVGIG (reference sequence). This CDR3 region has 11 residues. The germline V and J ends were trimmed by 7 bases and 2 bases, with 7 bases remaining between them. CDR3 residues: CASRDTDTQYF. The CDR3 coding sequence is TGTGCCTCCAGGGACACAGATACGCAGTATTTT.

This chain links TRBV27 with TRBJ1-1; D perhaps matches TRBD1 (5 bases). The CDR3 is 15 amino acids. Germline values: CDR1 MNHEY, CDR2 SMNVEV (reference sequence). Trimming cost V 2 bases and J 0 bases, with 10 bases left between them. The chain's CDR3 is CASSLTGHMNTEAFF. The CDR3 DNA reads as TGTGCCAGCAGTTTAACAGGACATATGAACACTGAAGCTTTCTTT.

The J gene is TRBJ1-5, the V gene TRBV28; a possible D gene is TRBD1 (5 bases). Trimming shortened V by 6 bases and J by 5 bases, and 8 bases separated the two germline ends. The CDR3 has 12 residues. Germline lookup yields CDR1 MDHEN and CDR2 SYDVKM. The CDR3 protein is CASRQGDQPQHF. The CDR3 bases are TGTGCCAGCAGACAAGGGGATCAGCCCCAGCATTTT. The whole variable domain, remainder taken from reference TRBV28 and TRBJ1-5, is DVKVTQSSRYLVKRTGEKVFLECVQDMDHENMFWYRQDPGLGLRLIYFSYDVKMKEKGDIPEGYSVSREKKERFSLILESASTNQTSMYLCASRQGDQPQHFGDGTRLSIL.

Points on this clone: The same CDR3 arises from other DNA sequences in this sample as well. The CDR3 region is CASTLTSGRGAIGEQYF. The DNA of the CDR3 is TGTGCCAGCACCCTCACCTCGGGCAGGGGGGCGATAGGCGAGCAGTACTTC. The genes are TRBV2 and TRBJ2-7, with a tentative D call TRBD1 (7 bases). Looked up from germline, CDR1 is SNHLY and CDR2 is FYNNEI. Trimming left V 7 bases short and J 6 bases short, with 28 bases between. This CDR3 comprises 17 residues.

This chain connects TRBV30 to TRBJ2-1; a possible D gene is TRBD2 (5 bases). V lost 2 bases, J lost 0 bases, and 8 bases lay in between. Germline V CDR1 and CDR2: GTSNPN, SVGIG (reference sequence). CDR3 length: 14 amino acids. The CDR3 is CAWSTDFSYNEQFF. In DNA, the CDR3 is TGTGCCTGGAGTACGGACTTCTCCTACAATGAGCAGTTCTTC. The full variable domain, with the rest looked up from reference TRBV30 and TRBJ2-1, is SQTIHQWPATLVQPVGSPLSLECTVEGTSNPNLYWYRQAAGRGLQLLFYSVGIGQISSEVPQNLSASRPQDRQFILSSKKLLLSDSGFYLCAWSTDFSYNEQFFGPGTRLTVL.

The chain uses TRBV5-1 and TRBJ2-3; D is unclear. Germline CDR1 and CDR2: SGHRS and YFSETQ. V lost 0 bases and J lost 0, with 5 bases in between. This CDR3 is built from 14 residues. CDR3 residues: CASSLGTSTDTQYF. The CDR3 region has the DNA TGCGCCAGCAGCTTGGGCACTAGCACAGATACGCAGTATTTT.

V is TRBV7-2 and J is TRBJ1-3; TRBD1 aligns across 11 bases. The V gene end was trimmed by 5 bases and the J gene end by 3 bases; junction bases not matched to a gene: 9. The CDR3 is 17 residues long. Germline CDR1 and CDR2: SGHTA and FQGNSA. CDR3 nucleotide sequence: TGTGCCAGCAGCACAGGCGGACAGGGGGCCGGTGGAAACACCATATATTTT. This sequence encodes CASSTGGQGAGGNTIYF. Combining the CDR3 with reference TRBV7-2 and TRBJ1-3 gives the whole variable domain GAGVSQSPSNKVTEKGKDVELRCDPISGHTALYWYRQSLGQGLEFLIYFQGNSAPDKSGLPSDRFSAERTGGSVSTLTIQRTQQEDSAVYLCASSTGGQGAGGNTIYFGEGSWLTVV.

This chain connects TRBV5-6 to TRBJ1-1; TRBD1 might be the D (5 bases). Germline V CDR1 and CDR2: SGHDT, YYEEEE. The V and J ends lost 4 bases and 0 bases respectively, with 10 bases between them. The CDR3 sequence is 14 residues long. This CDR3 is CASSPDRMNTEAFF. In nucleotides, the CDR3 is TGTGCCAGCAGCCCCGACAGAATGAACACTGAAGCTTTCTTT. The variable domain in full, with the rest retrieved from reference TRBV5-6 and TRBJ1-1, is DAGVTQSPTHLIKTRGQQVTLRCSPKSGHDTVSWYQQALGQGPQFIFQYYEEEERQRGNFPDRFSGHQFPNYSSELNVNALLLGDSALYLCASSPDRMNTEAFFGQGTRLTVV.

The chain is built from TRBV6-1 and TRBJ2-2; the D gene is possibly TRBD1 (5 bases). V was shortened by 4 bases and J by 0 bases, with 12 bases between the two germline ends. The CDR3 contains 16 residues. From germline, CDR1 is MNHNS and CDR2 SASEGT. The CDR3 DNA follows: TGTGCCAGCAGTGCATCAGGGATTTCGAACACCGGGGAGCTGTTTTTT. Amino acid sequence: CASSASGISNTGELFF.

The rearrangement links TRBV11-3 to TRBJ1-5; D gene unclear. The CDR3 spans 19 residues. Germline V gene data show CDR1 as SGHNT and CDR2 as YENEEA. V lost 1 base and J 0 bases, leaving 19 bases between the germline ends. The CDR3 is CASSLAPRALVNSNQPQHF. CDR3 sequence (DNA): TGTGCCAGCAGCTTAGCCCCCCGTGCGTTAGTAAATAGCAATCAGCCCCAGCATTTT.

The rearrangement links TRBV29-1 to TRBJ2-6; D call uncertain. CDR1 and CDR2 from the germline V gene are SQVTM and ANQGSEA. There are 15 residues in the CDR3. With 7 bases removed from V and 0 bases from J, the gap between germline ends came to 13 bases. CDR3 nucleotide sequence: TGCAGCGGATTGTCGGCGGCCTCTGGGGCCAACGTCCTGACTTTC. Protein product: CSGLSAASGANVLTF.

The V gene is TRBV13, the J gene TRBJ2-3, with TRBD2 as a possible D gene (6 bases). Trimming removed 7 bases at V and 3 bases at J, with 17 bases between. CDR3 length: 15 amino acids. Germline assignment: CDR1 PRHDT and CDR2 FYEKMQ (reference sequence). The CDR3 sequence: CASNPRGGKTDTQYF. In DNA, the CDR3 is TGTGCCAGCAACCCTCGTGGCGGGAAGACAGATACGCAGTATTTT.

This chain links TRBV5-4 with TRBJ2-5, with D possibly TRBD2 on 5 matching bases. CDR1 and CDR2 (germline): SGHNT, YYREEE (reference sequence). Trimming removed 1 base at V and 2 bases at J, with 6 bases between. The CDR3 runs 13 residues. The CDR3 protein is CASSLWEQETQYF. In nucleotides, the CDR3 is TGTGCCAGCAGCTTGTGGGAGCAAGAGACCCAGTACTTC.

The chain recombines TRBV4-3 with TRBJ1-4; D remains ambiguous. Germline V gene data show CDR1 as LGHNA and CDR2 as YSLEER. The CDR3 runs to 16 residues. V lost 1 base, J lost 0 bases, and 9 bases lay in between. Here the CDR3 DNA reads TGCGCCAGCAGCCAAGTCGTGGCAGCAACTAATGAAAAACTGTTTTTT. It encodes CASSQVVAATNEKLFF.

The chain uses TRBV5-1 and TRBJ1-1, with D possibly matching TRBD1 (5 bases). The CDR3 contains 15 residues. From germline, CDR1 is SGHRS and CDR2 YFSETQ. Trimming shortened V by 3 bases and J by 1 base, and 13 bases separated the two germline ends. The CDR3 sequence is CASSYLVGGNTEAFF. CDR3 in DNA: TGCGCCAGCAGCTACCTAGTCGGGGGGAACACTGAAGCTTTCTTT.

The chain employs TRBV30 and TRBJ2-7; TRBD2 is a possible D gene (5 bases). Germline CDR1 is GTSNPN and CDR2 is SVGIG (reference sequence). Trimming removed 2 bases from V and 1 base from J, with 6 bases in between. The CDR3 runs 12 residues. This chain's CDR3 is CAWSSGSYEQYF. The CDR3, as DNA: TGTGCCTGGAGTAGCGGATCCTACGAGCAGTACTTC. Full variable domain (remainder filled in from reference TRBV30 and TRBJ2-7): SQTIHQWPATLVQPVGSPLSLECTVEGTSNPNLYWYRQAAGRGLQLLFYSVGIGQISSEVPQNLSASRPQDRQFILSSKKLLLSDSGFYLCAWSSGSYEQYFGPGTRLTVT.

In this sample, this clone turned up once. This chain connects TRBV19 to TRBJ1-2; 7 bases are shared with TRBD1. The V segment lost 5 bases and the J segment 5 bases; nucleotides outside the gene matches: 8. CDR3 length equals 14 residues. The germline CDR1 and CDR2 sequences are LNHDA and SQIVND (reference sequence). Here the CDR3 reads CASSPDRARYGYTF. DNA for the CDR3: TGTGCCAGTAGTCCCGACAGGGCCCGGTATGGCTACACCTTC.

This clone was observed once. This chain uses TRBV5-1 with TRBJ1-2; 8 positions match TRBD1. The CDR3 is 14 amino acids. The germline V gene encodes CDR1 SGHRS and CDR2 YFSETQ. Unmatched junction bases numbered 6, after V lost 0 bases and J lost 8 bases. The CDR3 DNA reads as TGCGCCAGCAGCTTGGGAGACAGGGGAAACGGCTACACCTTC. This translates into CASSLGDRGNGYTF.

V and J are TRBV28 and TRBJ1-1; 7 bases map to TRBD1. The CDR3 contains 14 residues. The J segment lost 5 bases and the V segment lost 4 bases, leaving 7 bases of the junction unmatched. Germline V gene sequence: CDR1 MDHEN, CDR2 SYDVKM. The CDR3 DNA is TGTGCCAGCAGTTCGGACAGGCCCAGGACTGAAGCTTTCTTT. It encodes CASSSDRPRTEAFF.

The chain has TRBV27 and TRBJ2-7, with 9 bases matching TRBD1. The CDR3 loop spans 15 amino acids. The V gene end was trimmed by 5 bases and the J gene end by 4 bases; junction bases not matched to a gene: 9. Per germline, CDR1 MNHEY and CDR2 SMNVEV (reference sequence). The CDR3 loop is CASSPTGTGSYEQYF. CDR3 sequence (DNA): TGTGCCAGCAGTCCCACCGGGACAGGGTCATACGAGCAGTACTTC.